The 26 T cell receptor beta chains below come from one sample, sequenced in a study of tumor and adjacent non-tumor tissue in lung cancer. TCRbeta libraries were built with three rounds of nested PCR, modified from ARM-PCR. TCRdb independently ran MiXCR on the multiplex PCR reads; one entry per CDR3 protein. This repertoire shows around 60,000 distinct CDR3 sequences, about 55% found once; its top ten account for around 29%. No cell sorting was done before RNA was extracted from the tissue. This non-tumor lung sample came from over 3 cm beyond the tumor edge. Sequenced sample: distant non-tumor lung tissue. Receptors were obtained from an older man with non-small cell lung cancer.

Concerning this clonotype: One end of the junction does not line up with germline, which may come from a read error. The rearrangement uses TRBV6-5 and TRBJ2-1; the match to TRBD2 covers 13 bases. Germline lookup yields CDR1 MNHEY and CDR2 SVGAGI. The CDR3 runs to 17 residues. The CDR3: CGSRRLAGGRSDNEQLF. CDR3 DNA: TGTGGCAGCAGACGACTAGCGGGGGGACGATCGGACAATGAGCAGCTCTTC.

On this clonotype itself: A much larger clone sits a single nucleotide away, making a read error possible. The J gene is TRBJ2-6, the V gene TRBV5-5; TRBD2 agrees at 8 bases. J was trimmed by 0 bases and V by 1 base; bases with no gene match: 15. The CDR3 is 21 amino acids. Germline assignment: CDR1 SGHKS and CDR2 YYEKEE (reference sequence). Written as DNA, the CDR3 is TGTGCCAGCAGCTTGCCGTCACGTACTAGCGGCCTAGTCTCTGGGGCCAACGTCCTGACTTTC. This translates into CASSLPSRTSGLVSGANVLTF.

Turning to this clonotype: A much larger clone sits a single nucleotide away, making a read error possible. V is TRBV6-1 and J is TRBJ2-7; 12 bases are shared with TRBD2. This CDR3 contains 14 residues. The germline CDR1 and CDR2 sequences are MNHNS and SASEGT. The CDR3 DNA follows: TGTGCCGGCAGTAGACTAGCGGGAGTTCTCGAGCAGTACTTC. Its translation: CAGSRLAGVLEQYF.

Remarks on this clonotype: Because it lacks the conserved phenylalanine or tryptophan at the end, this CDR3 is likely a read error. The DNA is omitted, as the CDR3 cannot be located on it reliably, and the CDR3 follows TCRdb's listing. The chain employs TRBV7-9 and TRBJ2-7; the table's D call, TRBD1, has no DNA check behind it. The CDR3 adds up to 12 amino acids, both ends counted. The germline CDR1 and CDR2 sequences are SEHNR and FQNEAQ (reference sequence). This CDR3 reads CASSGAAYEQYL.

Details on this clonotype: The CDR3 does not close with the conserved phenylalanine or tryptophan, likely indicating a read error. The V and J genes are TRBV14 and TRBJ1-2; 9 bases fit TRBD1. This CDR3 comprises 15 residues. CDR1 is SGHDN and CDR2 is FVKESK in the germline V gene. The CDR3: CASSRDRVTNCGYTL. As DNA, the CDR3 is TGTGCCAGCAGCCGGGACAGGGTCACCAACTGTGGCTACACCCTC.

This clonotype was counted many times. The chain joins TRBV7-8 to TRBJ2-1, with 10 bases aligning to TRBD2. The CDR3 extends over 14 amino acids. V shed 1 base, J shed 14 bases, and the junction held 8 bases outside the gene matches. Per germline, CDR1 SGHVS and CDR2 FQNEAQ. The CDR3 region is CASSLERLAGEEFF. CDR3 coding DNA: TGTGCCAGCAGCTTAGAACGGCTAGCGGGAGAGGAGTTCTTC. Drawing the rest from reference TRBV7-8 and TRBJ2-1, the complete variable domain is GAGVSQSPRYKVAKRGQDVALRCDPISGHVSLFWYQQALGQGPEFLTYFQNEAQLDKSGLPSDRFFAERPEGSVSTLKIQRTQQEDSAVYLCASSLERLAGEEFFGPGTRLTVL.

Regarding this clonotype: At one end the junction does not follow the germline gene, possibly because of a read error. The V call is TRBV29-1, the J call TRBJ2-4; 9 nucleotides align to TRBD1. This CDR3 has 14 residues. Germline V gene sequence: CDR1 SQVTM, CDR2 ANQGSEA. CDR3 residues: CSIADRGAKNIQHF. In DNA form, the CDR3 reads TGCAGCATTGCGGACAGGGGTGCCAAAAACATTCAGCACTTC.

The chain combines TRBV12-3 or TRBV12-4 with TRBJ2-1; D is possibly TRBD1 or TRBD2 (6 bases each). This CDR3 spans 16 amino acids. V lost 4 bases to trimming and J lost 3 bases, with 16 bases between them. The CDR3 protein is CASSYTGAWYYNEQFF. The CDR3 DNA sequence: TGTGCCAGCAGTTATACGGGGGCCTGGTACTACAATGAGCAGTTCTTC.

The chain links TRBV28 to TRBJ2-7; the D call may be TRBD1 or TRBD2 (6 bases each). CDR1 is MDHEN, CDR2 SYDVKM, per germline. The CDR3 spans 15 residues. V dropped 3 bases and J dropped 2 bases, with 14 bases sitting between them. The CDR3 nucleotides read TGTGCCAGCAGTTTCGGGGGCGCCAGCACCTACGAGCAGTACTTC. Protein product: CASSFGGASTYEQYF. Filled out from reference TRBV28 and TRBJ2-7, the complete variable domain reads DVKVTQSSRYLVKRTGEKVFLECVQDMDHENMFWYRQDPGLGLRLIYFSYDVKMKEKGDIPEGYSVSREKKERFSLILESASTNQTSMYLCASSFGGASTYEQYFGPGTRLTVT.

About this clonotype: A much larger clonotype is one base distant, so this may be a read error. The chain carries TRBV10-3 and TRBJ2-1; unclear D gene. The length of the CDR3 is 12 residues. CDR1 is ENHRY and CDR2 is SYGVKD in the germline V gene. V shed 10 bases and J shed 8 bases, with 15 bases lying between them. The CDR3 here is CATNVGEDEQFF. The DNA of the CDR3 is TGTGCCACAAACGTAGGTGAGGATGAGCAGTTCTTC.

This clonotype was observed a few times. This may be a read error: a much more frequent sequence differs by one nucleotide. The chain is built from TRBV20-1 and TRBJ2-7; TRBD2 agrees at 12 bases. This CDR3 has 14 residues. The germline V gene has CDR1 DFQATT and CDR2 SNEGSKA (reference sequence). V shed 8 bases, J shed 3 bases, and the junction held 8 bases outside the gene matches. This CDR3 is CSTMTSGSRYEQYF. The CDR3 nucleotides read TGCAGTACTATGACTAGCGGGAGTCGCTACGAGCAGTACTTC.

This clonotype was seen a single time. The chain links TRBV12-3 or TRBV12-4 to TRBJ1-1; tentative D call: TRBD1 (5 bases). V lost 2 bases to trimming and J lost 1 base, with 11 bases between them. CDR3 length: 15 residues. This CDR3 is CASSLNRQPNTEAFF. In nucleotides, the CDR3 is TGTGCCAGCAGTTTAAACCGACAGCCGAACACTGAAGCTTTCTTT.

The CDR3 is CASCSHSNQPQHF. CDR3 sequence (DNA): TGTGCCAGTTGTTCACATAGCAATCAGCCCCAGCATTTT. The V and J genes are TRBV6-6 and TRBJ1-5, with no clear D. V lost 9 bases and J lost 0, with 9 bases in between. The germline CDR1 and CDR2 sequences are MNHNY and SVGAGI (reference sequence). This CDR3 contains 13 residues.

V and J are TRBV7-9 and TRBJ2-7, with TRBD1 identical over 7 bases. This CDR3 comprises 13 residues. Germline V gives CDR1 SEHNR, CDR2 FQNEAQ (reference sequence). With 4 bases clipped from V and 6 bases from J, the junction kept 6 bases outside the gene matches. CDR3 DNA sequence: TGTGCCAGCAGCTCTAAGACAGGGTCCGAGCAGTACTTC. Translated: CASSSKTGSEQYF.

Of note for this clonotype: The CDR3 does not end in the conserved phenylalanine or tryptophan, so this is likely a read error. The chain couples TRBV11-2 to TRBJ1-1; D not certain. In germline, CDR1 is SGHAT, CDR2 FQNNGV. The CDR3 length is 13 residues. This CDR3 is CASSLNVNTEAFL. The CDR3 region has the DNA TGTGCAAGCAGCTTAAACGTGAACACTGAAGCTTTCTTA.

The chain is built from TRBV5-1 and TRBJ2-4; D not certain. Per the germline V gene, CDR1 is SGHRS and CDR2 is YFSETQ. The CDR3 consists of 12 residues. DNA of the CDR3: TGCGTTAGCAGCTATACCTGGGGCATTCAGTACTTC. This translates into CVSSYTWGIQYF.

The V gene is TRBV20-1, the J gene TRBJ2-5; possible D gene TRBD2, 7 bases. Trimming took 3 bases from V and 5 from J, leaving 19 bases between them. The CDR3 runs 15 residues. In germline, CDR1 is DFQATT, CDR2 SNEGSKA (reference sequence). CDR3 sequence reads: CSARRGGSPDETQYF. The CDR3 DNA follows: TGCAGTGCTAGGAGGGGGGGCTCTCCAGACGAGACCCAGTACTTC.

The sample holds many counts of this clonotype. CDR3 in DNA: TGTGCCAGCATATTAAATGGGGGAGCCTATGGCTACACCTTC. Protein product: CASILNGGAYGYTF. The chain links TRBV12-3 or TRBV12-4 to TRBJ1-2; D may be TRBD1 (5 bases). This CDR3 has 14 amino acids. V shed 7 bases and J shed 4 bases, with 16 bases lying between them.

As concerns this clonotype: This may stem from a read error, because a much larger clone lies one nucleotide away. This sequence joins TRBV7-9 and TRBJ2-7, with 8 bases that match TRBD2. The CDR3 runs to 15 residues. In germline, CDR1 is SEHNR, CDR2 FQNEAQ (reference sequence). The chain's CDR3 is CASSIAGRLGHEQYF. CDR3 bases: TGTGCCAGCAGCATAGCGGGGAGATTGGGCCACGAGCAGTACTTC.

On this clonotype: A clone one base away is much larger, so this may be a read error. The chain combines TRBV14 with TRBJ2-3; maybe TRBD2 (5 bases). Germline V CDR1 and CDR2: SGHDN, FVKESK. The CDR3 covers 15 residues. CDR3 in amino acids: CASIQDPRGTDTQYF. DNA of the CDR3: TGTGCCAGCATCCAAGACCCGAGGGGCACAGATACGCAGTATTTT.

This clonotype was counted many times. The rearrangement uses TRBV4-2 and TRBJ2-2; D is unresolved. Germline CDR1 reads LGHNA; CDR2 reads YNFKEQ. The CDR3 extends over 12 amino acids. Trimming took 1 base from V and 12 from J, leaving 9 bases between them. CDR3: CASSQAGLKLFF. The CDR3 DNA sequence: TGTGCCAGCAGCCAAGCTGGGCTAAAGCTGTTTTTT.

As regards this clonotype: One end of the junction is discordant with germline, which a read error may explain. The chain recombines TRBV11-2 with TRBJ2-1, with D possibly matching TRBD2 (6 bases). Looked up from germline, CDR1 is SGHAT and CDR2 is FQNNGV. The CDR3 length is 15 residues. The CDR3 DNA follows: TGTGCCTGCAGCTTAGTGACAGTCTCTAGCGATGAGCAGTTCTTC. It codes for CACSLVTVSSDEQFF.

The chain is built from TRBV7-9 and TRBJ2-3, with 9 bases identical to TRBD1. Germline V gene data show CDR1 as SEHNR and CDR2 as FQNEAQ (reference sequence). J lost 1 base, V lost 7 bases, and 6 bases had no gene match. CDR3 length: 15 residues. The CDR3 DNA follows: TGTGCCAGCATCCCAGGGACAGGGCGCACAGATACGCAGTATTTT. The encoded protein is CASIPGTGRTDTQYF.

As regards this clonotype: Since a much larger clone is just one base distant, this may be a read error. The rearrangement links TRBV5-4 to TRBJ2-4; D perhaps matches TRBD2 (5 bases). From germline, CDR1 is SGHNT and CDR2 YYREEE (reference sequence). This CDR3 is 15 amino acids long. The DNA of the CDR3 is TGTGCCAGCAGCTTGGGGCATCTAGCCAAAAACATTGAGTACTTC. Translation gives CASSLGHLAKNIEYF.

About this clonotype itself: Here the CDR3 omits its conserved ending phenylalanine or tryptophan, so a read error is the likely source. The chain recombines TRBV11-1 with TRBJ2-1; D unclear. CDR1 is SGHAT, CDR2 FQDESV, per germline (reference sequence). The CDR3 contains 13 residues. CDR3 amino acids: CVSSLESGFEQFL. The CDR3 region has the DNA TGTGTCAGCAGCTTGGAATCCGGGTTCGAGCAGTTCCTC.

CDR3 nucleotide sequence: TGTGCCAGCAGCTCCATGTTATCCCCTCCCGGGGAGCTGTTTTTT. It codes for CASSSMLSPPGELFF. The chain uses TRBV11-2 and TRBJ2-2; D is undetermined. Germline values: CDR1 SGHAT, CDR2 FQNNGV. This CDR3 spans 15 amino acids. V lost 4 bases and J lost 6, with 15 bases in between. Supplemented by reference TRBV11-2 and TRBJ2-2, the full variable domain reads EAGVAQSPRYKIIEKRQSVAFWCNPISGHATLYWYQQILGQGPKLLIQFQNNGVVDDSQLPKDRFSAERLKGVDSTLKIQPAKLEDSAVYLCASSSMLSPPGELFFGEGSRLTVL.